The rows below give T cell receptor beta chains drawn from one sample of a study of long-term antiretroviral therapy in people with HIV. Generated by immunoSEQ multiplex PCR, the TCRdb table keeps only in-frame clones and is missing some. The table records about 12,000 clones, approximately 83% of them present only once. The sample was unsorted PBMCs, taken 3.4 years after starting antiretroviral therapy. The receptor set was obtained from a man between 40 and 49 years old with HIV. The CDR3 runs from the conserved cysteine through the conserved F or W. Fields, in order: J gene, V gene, CDR3 protein.

TRBJ2-2 | TRBV4-1 | CASSQESSGSSTGELFF
TRBJ2-1 | TRBV27 | CASSDRGNEQFF
TRBJ1-2 | TRBV4-2 | CASSPRSYDGYTF
TRBJ1-3 | TRBV28 | CASSFWGDPGNTIYF
TRBJ2-1 | TRBV28 | CATHWRVDYNEQFF
TRBJ1-1 | TRBV4-1 | CASSQTTANTEAFF
TRBJ2-2 | TRBV19 | CASSMGGAPGELFF
TRBJ2-1 | TRBV6-1 | CASSELLADYNEQFF
TRBJ1-1 | TRBV14 | CASSPNILRAFF
TRBJ2-1 | TRBV7-3 | CASSLGSAGEQFF
TRBJ2-2 | TRBV6-6 | CASTASGGGGELFF
TRBJ2-3 | TRBV28 | CAIKEGTSTDTQYF
TRBJ1-1 | TRBV10-3 | CAISLTGVGGNTEAFF
TRBJ2-5 | TRBV7-9 | CASSQQETQYF
TRBJ2-1 | TRBV2 | CASLLGGPEGREQFF
TRBJ2-5 | TRBV6-5 | CASSYIGTQYF
TRBJ2-7 | TRBV18 | CASSPLRGIYEQYF
TRBJ2-7 | TRBV28 | CASSLPGQGYEQYF
TRBJ1-1 | TRBV30 | CAWSVYMNTEAFF
TRBJ1-1 | TRBV6-5 | CATTQTGGNTEAFF
TRBJ2-5 | TRBV2 | CASSQEETQYF
TRBJ2-3 | TRBV4-2 | CASSQAGAESTDTQYF
TRBJ2-1 | TRBV27 | CASSLLLAGGLNNEQFF
TRBJ2-3 | TRBV7-8 | CASSWAGQGASGSVADTQYF
TRBJ2-1 | TRBV19 | CATLAGGPVNEQFF
TRBJ1-1 | TRBV19 | CASSRYRDSVFTEAFF
TRBJ1-1 | TRBV20-1 | CSAPDSEAFF
TRBJ1-2 | TRBV5-4 | CASSNRDRGLGGYTF
TRBJ1-2 | TRBV14 | CASSPRQGSGYTF
TRBJ2-7 | TRBV7-2 | CASSLVGGRLAYEQYF
TRBJ2-7 | TRBV19 | CASSKDGTYEQYF
TRBJ2-2 | TRBV4-2 | CASSRPHPGQAGGELFF
TRBJ2-1 | TRBV12-5 | CASGLARKNEQFF
TRBJ2-1 | TRBV7-9 | CASSLGLANEQFF
TRBJ2-2 | TRBV21-1 | CASTERSGELFF
TRBJ2-7 | TRBV7-9 | CASSSTGNGEQYF
TRBJ2-7 | TRBV18 | CASSPGQSGAYEQYF
TRBJ1-2 | TRBV9 | CASSVGVVNYGYTF
TRBJ1-3 | TRBV18 | CASSPRSLQLSGNTIYF
TRBJ2-3 | TRBV28 | CASSPPGLAVTDTQYF
TRBJ2-1 | TRBV30 | CAWSDTDGNEQFF
TRBJ2-2 | TRBV29-1 | CSVTYPRKNTGELFF
TRBJ2-7 | TRBV6-5 | CASRRPGQNYEQYF